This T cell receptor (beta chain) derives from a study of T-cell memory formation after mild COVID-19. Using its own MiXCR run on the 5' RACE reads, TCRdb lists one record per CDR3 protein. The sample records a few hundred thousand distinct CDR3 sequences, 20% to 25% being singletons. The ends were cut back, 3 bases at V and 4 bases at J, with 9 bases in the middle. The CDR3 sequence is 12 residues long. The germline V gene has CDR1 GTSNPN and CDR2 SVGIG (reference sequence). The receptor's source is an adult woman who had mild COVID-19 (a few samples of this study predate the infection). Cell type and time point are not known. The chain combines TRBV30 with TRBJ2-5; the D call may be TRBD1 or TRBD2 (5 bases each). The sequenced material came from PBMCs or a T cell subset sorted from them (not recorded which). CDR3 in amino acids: CAWRQRGETQYF. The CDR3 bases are TGTGCCTGGAGGCAGAGGGGAGAGACCCAGTACTTC.